The 5 T cell receptor beta chains below all came from one sample that was sequenced in a study of OX40 agonist ivuxolimab in advanced cancers. Some clones are missing from TCRdb's copy, which holds only in-frame ones; the method was immunoSEQ multiplex PCR. The sample contains some 42,000 clones, approximately 90% of which appear only once. The sequenced sample was CD4+ or CD8+ T cells sorted from blood, obtained in a trial of the OX40 agonist ivuxolimab. These receptors came from an adult with an advanced solid tumor such as melanoma, head and neck, liver or kidney cancer.

This chain joins TRBV6-1 and TRBJ2-1; TRBD2 is a possible D gene (5 bases). V lost 4 bases, J lost 5 bases, and 12 bases lay in between. The CDR3 sequence is 14 residues long. CDR1 MNHNS and CDR2 SASEGT come from the germline V gene. The CDR3: CASSGGYTNNEQFF. Here the CDR3 DNA reads TGTGCCAGCAGTGGAGGGTATACGAACAATGAGCAGTTCTTC.

This clone was counted once. This chain links TRBV6-1 with TRBJ2-1; TRBD1 agrees at 7 bases. Germline CDR1 reads MNHNS; CDR2 reads SASEGT. J gave up 2 bases and V 4 bases, and 8 bases lay outside the gene matches. The CDR3 consists of 16 residues. CDR3 in DNA: TGTGCCAGCAGTGGTCGACAGGGTATCGCCTACAATGAGCAGTTCTTC. The encoded protein is CASSGRQGIAYNEQFF.

The V and J genes are TRBV18 and TRBJ1-1; the D is unclear. Germline lookup yields CDR1 KGHSH and CDR2 LQKENI. The V and J ends lost 4 bases and 1 base respectively, with 13 bases between them. This CDR3 has 15 amino acids. As DNA, the CDR3 is TGTGCCAGCTCACTCCTACTGGACGGGAACACTGAAGCTTTCTTT. Residues: CASSLLLDGNTEAFF.

The chain has TRBV11-2 and TRBJ1-3, with a tentative D call TRBD1 (6 bases). V was pared by 5 bases and J by 5 bases, with 13 bases between. This CDR3 has 14 residues. Germline lookup yields CDR1 SGHAT and CDR2 FQNNGV. Written as DNA, the CDR3 is TGTGCCAGCAGCCCAGGGGATTTGAGAAACACCATATATTTT. It codes for CASSPGDLRNTIYF.

This chain links TRBV6-1 with TRBJ1-5; perhaps TRBD1 as D (5 bases). Germline lookup yields CDR1 MNHNS and CDR2 SASEGT. The V end was cut by 0 bases, the J end by 5 bases, with 11 bases between. This CDR3 has 15 amino acids. The CDR3 nucleotides are TGTGCCAGCAGTGAAGCAGGGGTACGTGATCAGCCCCAGCATTTT. This encodes CASSEAGVRDQPQHF.